A selection of T cell receptor beta chains follows, all from one sample in a study of OX40 agonist ivuxolimab in advanced cancers. Assay used: immunoSEQ multiplex PCR; TCRdb lists only in-frame clones, some missing. The table shows roughly 18,000 clones, with around 87% occurring only once. Sequenced here: CD4+ or CD8+ T cells sorted from blood, sampled in a trial of the OX40 agonist ivuxolimab. The receptors stem from an adult with an advanced solid tumor such as melanoma, head and neck, liver or kidney cancer. Each CDR3 is given with its conserved first and last residue. A D gene is named only where the DNA matches it firmly. Only part of the rows carry a size: once, few, many, or a class if the clone is expanded.

>TRBJ1-1|TRBV7-9|few|NA
TGTGCCAGCAGCTTAGTGGACTCGAACACTGAAGCTTTCTTT
CASSLVDSNTEAFF
>TRBJ2-1|TRBV9|NA|TRBD2
TGTGCCAGCAGCGTATGGCGGGAGGGCCAAAACCATGAGCAGTTCTTC
CASSVWREGQNHEQFF
>TRBJ1-5|TRBV28|NA|NA
TGTGCCAGCAGTCTTTTGGTCCAGGGTCCTCAGCCCCAGCATTTT
CASSLLVQGPQPQHF
>TRBJ2-1|TRBV9|NA|TRBD2
TGTGCCAGCAGCTCCCGGACTAGCGGGAGGGGCGATGAGCAGTTCTTC
CASSSRTSGRGDEQFF
>TRBJ2-5|TRBV7-2|once|TRBD2
TGTGCCAGCAGCCAACTAGCGGGGAAAGAGACCCAGTACTTC
CASSQLAGKETQYF
>TRBJ2-4|TRBV7-9|NA|NA
TGTGCCAGCAGCTGGGTCGGGGTGGCGCCGGGGAACATTCAGTACTTC
CASSWVGVAPGNIQYF
>TRBJ2-5|TRBV28|NA|TRBD1
TGTGCCAGAACCGGACAGGGAGGAGAGACCCAGTACTTC
CARTGQGGETQYF
>TRBJ2-7|TRBV9|NA|NA
TGTGCCAGCAGCGGTAGGATAGGGGGAGTTCCCTACGAGCAGTACTTC
CASSGRIGGVPYEQYF
>TRBJ2-7|TRBV7-8|NA|TRBD2
TGTGCCAGCAGTTCCGGGGGGGCCTACGAGCAGTACTTC
CASSSGGAYEQYF
>TRBJ2-2|TRBV4-1|NA|NA
TGCGCCAGCAGCGAAGGAGCCCTTGTCACCGGGGAGCTGTTTTTT
CASSEGALVTGELFF
>TRBJ2-1|TRBV7-3|NA|TRBD2
TGTGCCAGCAGCTTAATTCGGCGGGAGAGAAATGAGCAGTTCTTC
CASSLIRRERNEQFF
>TRBJ2-7|TRBV29-1|NA|TRBD2
TGCAGCGTCGAAGACGGACTAGCGGGAGGCTACGAGCAGTACTTC
CSVEDGLAGGYEQYF
>TRBJ2-1|TRBV7-9|NA|TRBD2
TGTGCCAGCAACTTAGGACTAGCGGGAGAAAGTGAGCAGTTCTTC
CASNLGLAGESEQFF
>TRBJ1-3|TRBV30|NA|NA
TGTGCCTGGGGGGGTCTAAACTCTGGAAACACCATATATTTT
CAWGGLNSGNTIYF
>TRBJ1-2|TRBV9|NA|TRBD1
TGTGCCAGCAGCGTGGGACAGGGTCACGGCTACACCTTC
CASSVGQGHGYTF
>TRBJ1-1|TRBV13|few|NA
TGTGCCAGCAGCCCATCCAGGGGAGGCACTGAAGCTTTCTTT
CASSPSRGGTEAFF
>TRBJ1-5|TRBV28|once|NA
TGTGCCAGCAGTTTAAAGAATCCCGTAGGGTGGAGCAATCAGCCCCAGCATTTT
CASSLKNPVGWSNQPQHF
>TRBJ1-2|TRBV7-9|NA|NA
TGTGCCAGCAGCTTAGTCGCTGACTATGGCTACACCTTC
CASSLVADYGYTF
>TRBJ1-5|TRBV7-2|NA|NA
TGTGCCAGCAGATTGACAGGTTATAGCAATCAGCCCCAGCATTTT
CASRLTGYSNQPQHF
>TRBJ2-7|TRBV29-1|NA|TRBD1
TGCAGCGTTGAGGCACAGGGGGACGAGCAGTACTTC
CSVEAQGDEQYF
>TRBJ1-3|TRBV5-5|once|NA
TGTGCCAGCAGCTTGAACAGGGATTCTGGAAACACCATATATTTT
CASSLNRDSGNTIYF
>TRBJ2-7|TRBV11-3|NA|NA
TGTGCCAGCAGCTTAGGTGGTGGGGGAGCCTACGAGCAGTACTTC
CASSLGGGGAYEQYF
>TRBJ1-3|TRBV4-2|NA|NA
TGTGCCAGCAGCCAAGATGGGGGGCACACCATATATTTT
CASSQDGGHTIYF
>TRBJ2-7|TRBV5-4|NA|NA
TGTGCCAGCAGCTTCGACTATTACGAGCAGTACTTC
CASSFDYYEQYF
>TRBJ2-1|TRBV10-3|NA|NA
TGTGCCATCAGCGACCGGGACACTTACAATGAGCAGTTCTTC
CAISDRDTYNEQFF
>TRBJ2-7|TRBV28|NA|NA
TGTGCCAGCAGTTTAAGGCCCCCGGGGTTCGACGAGCAGTACTTC
CASSLRPPGFDEQYF
>TRBJ2-3|TRBV28|NA|NA
TGTGCCAGCAGTTTACCCCCCGGACAGTTAACTAGCACAGATACGCAGTATTTT
CASSLPPGQLTSTDTQYF
>TRBJ1-1|TRBV28|NA|NA
TGTGCCAGCAGTTTAGGGTGGGCAGTGAACACTGAAGCTTTCTTT
CASSLGWAVNTEAFF
>TRBJ2-1|TRBV5-1|NA|NA
TGCGCCAGCAGCTTATTGGGGGACAATGAGCAGTTCTTC
CASSLLGDNEQFF
>TRBJ1-1|TRBV27|NA|NA
TGTGCCAGCAGTTTCCCGGGACTTACTGAAGCTTTCTTT
CASSFPGLTEAFF
>TRBJ2-7|TRBV28|NA|NA
TGTGCCAGCAGTTCGACCCGGGACTTGTCCTACGAGCAGTACTTC
CASSSTRDLSYEQYF
>TRBJ1-2|TRBV28|NA|NA
TGTGCCAGCAGTTTCCAGGGGAACTATGGCTACACCTTC
CASSFQGNYGYTF
>TRBJ2-7|TRBV19|NA|TRBD2
TGTGCCAGTAGTATCGGACTAGCAAACTACGAGCAGTACTTC
CASSIGLANYEQYF
>TRBJ2-7|TRBV6-5|NA|NA
TGTGCCAGCAGTTACTCGAGGGGGAGCTACGAGCAGTACTTC
CASSYSRGSYEQYF
>TRBJ2-7|TRBV5-1|NA|NA
TGCGCCAGCAGCTCTGACCCCCCTGGGGGCGAGCAGTACTTC
CASSSDPPGGEQYF
>TRBJ1-2|TRBV5-1|few|TRBD1
TGCGCCAGCAGCCGGGGACAGAAGGATTATGGCTACACCTTC
CASSRGQKDYGYTF
>TRBJ2-1|TRBV9|NA|NA
TGTGCCAGCAGCGTAGAGAGCTCCTACAATGAGCAGTTCTTC
CASSVESSYNEQFF
>TRBJ2-3|TRBV11-2|NA|TRBD2
TGTGCCAGCAGCTTAGATAGTAGCCTAGCGGGACTCCCAGATACGCAGTATTTT
CASSLDSSLAGLPDTQYF
>TRBJ1-1|TRBV2|NA|TRBD1
TGTGCCAGCAGGGACTCCGTCCGGGACAGGGGGCTAGCTTTCTTT
CASRDSVRDRGLAFF
>TRBJ2-1|TRBV6-6|NA|TRBD2
TGTGCCAGCAGGGCCGGGACTAGCGGGATCCGGGAGCAGTTCTTC
CASRAGTSGIREQFF
>TRBJ2-1|TRBV2|once|NA
TGTGCCAGCACCGAGACGACTCCTAACTACAATGAGCAGTTCTTC
CASTETTPNYNEQFF
>TRBJ2-7|TRBV18|NA|NA
TGTGCCAGCTCACCAACCGAGACCTACGAGCAGTACTTC
CASSPTETYEQYF
>TRBJ2-1|TRBV19|NA|NA
TGTGCCAGTAGTATAAGGGCTAGCGTCTCCTACAATGAGCAGTTCTTC
CASSIRASVSYNEQFF
>TRBJ2-1|TRBV4-2|NA|NA
TGTGCCAGCAGCTCGCTAGTCAGCTCCTACAATGAGCAGTTCTTC
CASSSLVSSYNEQFF
>TRBJ1-2|TRBV19|NA|NA
TGTGCCAGTAGTATAGATCAGGTTGGCTACACCTTC
CASSIDQVGYTF
>TRBJ1-5|TRBV6-5|NA|NA
TGTGCCAGCAGACCACAGGGATTTCAGCCCCAGCATTTT
CASRPQGFQPQHF
>TRBJ2-5|TRBV5-6|NA|NA
TGTGCCAGCGGATCCCCGGCAGTCCAAGAGACCCAGTACTTC
CASGSPAVQETQYF
>TRBJ1-1|TRBV5-6|NA|TRBD1
TGTGCCAGCAGCGAGGACAGGGAGGTCACTGAAGCTTTCTTT
CASSEDREVTEAFF
>TRBJ1-1|TRBV13|NA|NA
TGTGCCAGCAGCTCTACTTTACCCAAGAACACTGAAGCTTTCTTT
CASSSTLPKNTEAFF
>TRBJ1-2|TRBV7-9|NA|TRBD1
TGTGCCAGCAGTTATGGACAGGGGATTGGCTACACCTTC
CASSYGQGIGYTF
>TRBJ2-3|TRBV7-2|NA|NA
TGTGCCAGCAGCTTAGCGGGAGGTAGCACAGATACGCAGTATTTT
CASSLAGGSTDTQYF
>TRBJ1-2|TRBV7-9|NA|NA
TGTGCCAGCAGCTTAGCCAGGGAGGGAGGCTACACCTTC
CASSLAREGGYTF
>TRBJ1-3|TRBV4-1|NA|NA
TGCGCCAGCAGCCACCCAGGGTTTTCTGGAAACACCATATATTTT
CASSHPGFSGNTIYF
>TRBJ1-3|TRBV19|once|NA
TGTGCCAGTAGTGACGGGATCCTCTCTGGAAACACCATATATTTT
CASSDGILSGNTIYF